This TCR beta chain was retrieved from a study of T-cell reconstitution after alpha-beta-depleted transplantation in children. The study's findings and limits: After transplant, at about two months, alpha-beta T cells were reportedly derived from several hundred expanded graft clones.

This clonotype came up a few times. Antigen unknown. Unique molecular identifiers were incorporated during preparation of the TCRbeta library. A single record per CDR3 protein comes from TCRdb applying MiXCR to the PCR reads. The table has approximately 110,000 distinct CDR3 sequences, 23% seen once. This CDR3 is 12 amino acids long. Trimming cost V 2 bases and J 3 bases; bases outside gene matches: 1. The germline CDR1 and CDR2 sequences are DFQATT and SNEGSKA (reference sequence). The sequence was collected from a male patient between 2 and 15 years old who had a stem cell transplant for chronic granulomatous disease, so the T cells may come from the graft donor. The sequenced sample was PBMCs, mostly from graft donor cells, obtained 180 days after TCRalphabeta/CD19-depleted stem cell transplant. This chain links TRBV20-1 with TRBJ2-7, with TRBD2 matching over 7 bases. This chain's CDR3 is CSARRDYYEQYF. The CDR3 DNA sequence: TGCAGTGCTAGAAGGGACTACTACGAGCAGTACTTC.